This section outlines one T cell receptor (beta chain) sequence together with its context. Its cognate antigen is unknown. CDR1 is SGHRS, CDR2 YFSETQ, per germline. V was trimmed by 0 bases and J by 3 bases, leaving 10 bases between them. This CDR3 contains 14 residues. The source of the sample is a study of identical twins. Overall study findings and caveats: Insertions were reduced in abundant cord blood beta clonotypes but not in memory repertoires.

From the 5' RACE reads, TCRdb called clonotypes with MiXCR, one entry per CDR3 protein. This sample has just under 550,000 distinct CDR3 sequences, with roughly 15% found just once. Only healthy Caucasians were included as donors. This sample also belongs to another study, concerning yellow fever vaccine responses in identical twins. From that paper: After vaccination, twins' T cell response reportedly seemed partly convergent, partly personalized.

The TCR was taken from a young woman in good health. V is TRBV5-1 and J is TRBJ2-7; D gene uncertain. The sample taken for sequencing was CD4+ T cells sorted from blood. The CDR3, as DNA: TGCGCCAGCAGCTTGGCCTTCAAGGGCTACGAGCAGTACTTC. It is translated as CASSLAFKGYEQYF.